This TCR beta chain is from a study of immune evolution from preneoplasia to lung adenocarcinoma. Study-level background: HLA loss of heterozygosity: under 7.5% AIS, around 16% MIA, around 35% ADC, none AAH.

Method: immunoSEQ multiplex PCR; TCRdb's copy keeps in-frame clones and lacks some. The sample lists some 15,000 clones; roughly four fifths were seen once. H&E slides confirmed each diagnosis, reviewed by two pathologists independently. V lost 3 bases to trimming and J lost 9 bases; unmatched junction nucleotides: 14. The V gene's germline CDR1 is MDHEN and CDR2 SYDVKM. The CDR3 has 17 amino acids. V gene TRBV28 combines with J gene TRBJ2-1; the match to TRBD2 covers 10 bases. The TCR was taken from a person aged 60-80 years with lung adenocarcinoma. Material: FFPE minimally invasive lung adenocarcinoma tissue. In DNA, the CDR3 is TGTGCCAGCAGTTTCATGGGACTAGCGCCCCCGGTGGGTGAGCAGTTCTTC. Amino acids: CASSFMGLAPPVGEQFF.